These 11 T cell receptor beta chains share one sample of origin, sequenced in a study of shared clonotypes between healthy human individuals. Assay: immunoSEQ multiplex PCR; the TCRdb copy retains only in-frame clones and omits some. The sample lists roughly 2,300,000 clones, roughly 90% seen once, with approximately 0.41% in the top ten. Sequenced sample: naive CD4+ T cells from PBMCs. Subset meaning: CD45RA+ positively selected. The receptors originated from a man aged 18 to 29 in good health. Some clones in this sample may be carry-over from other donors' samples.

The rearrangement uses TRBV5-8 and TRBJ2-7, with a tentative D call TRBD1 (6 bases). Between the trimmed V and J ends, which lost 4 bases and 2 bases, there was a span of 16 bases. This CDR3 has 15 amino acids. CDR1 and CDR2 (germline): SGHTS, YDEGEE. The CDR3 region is CASSTPGTPAYEQYF. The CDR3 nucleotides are TGTGCCAGCAGCACCCCCGGGACACCGGCCTACGAGCAGTACTTC.

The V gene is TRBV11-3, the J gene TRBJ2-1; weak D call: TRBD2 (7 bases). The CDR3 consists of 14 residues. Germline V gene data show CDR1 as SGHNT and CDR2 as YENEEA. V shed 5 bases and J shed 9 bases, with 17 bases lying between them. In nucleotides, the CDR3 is TGTGCCAGCAGCCGGGGGCTAGCGGAACTTGAGCAGTTCTTC. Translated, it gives CASSRGLAELEQFF.

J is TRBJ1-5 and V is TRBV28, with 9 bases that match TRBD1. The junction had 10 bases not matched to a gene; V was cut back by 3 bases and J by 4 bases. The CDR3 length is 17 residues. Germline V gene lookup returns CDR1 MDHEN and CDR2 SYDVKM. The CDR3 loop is CASSFPTRQGGNQPQHF. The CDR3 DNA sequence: TGTGCCAGCAGTTTCCCCACCCGACAGGGGGGAAATCAGCCCCAGCATTTT.

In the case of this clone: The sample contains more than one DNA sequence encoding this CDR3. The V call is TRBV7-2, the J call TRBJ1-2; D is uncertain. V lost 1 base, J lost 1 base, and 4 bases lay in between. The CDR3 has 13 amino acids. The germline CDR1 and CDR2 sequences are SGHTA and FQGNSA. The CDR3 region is CASSLGLNYGYTF. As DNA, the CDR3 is TGTGCCAGCAGCTTAGGGCTTAACTATGGCTACACCTTC.

The CDR3 loop is CASSSLFQGGLDGYTF. DNA for the CDR3: TGTGCCAGCAGTTCCCTATTCCAGGGAGGGCTCGATGGCTACACCTTC. The chain uses TRBV6-5 and TRBJ1-2; D is perhaps TRBD1 (5 bases). Trimming removed 4 bases from V and 6 bases from J, with 21 bases in between. The CDR3 runs 16 residues. In germline, CDR1 is MNHEY, CDR2 SVGAGI.

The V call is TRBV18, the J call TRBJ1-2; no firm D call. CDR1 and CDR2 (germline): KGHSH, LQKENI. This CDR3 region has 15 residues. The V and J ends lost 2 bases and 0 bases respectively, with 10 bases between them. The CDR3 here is CASSPRRETNYGYTF. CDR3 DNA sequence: TGTGCCAGCTCACCAAGGCGGGAAACTAACTATGGCTACACCTTC. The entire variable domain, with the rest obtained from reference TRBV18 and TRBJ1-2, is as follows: NAGVMQNPRHLVRRRGQEARLRCSPMKGHSHVYWYRQLPEEGLKFMVYLQKENIIDESGMPKERFSAEFPKEGPSILRIQQVVRGDSAAYFCASSPRRETNYGYTFGSGTRLTVV.

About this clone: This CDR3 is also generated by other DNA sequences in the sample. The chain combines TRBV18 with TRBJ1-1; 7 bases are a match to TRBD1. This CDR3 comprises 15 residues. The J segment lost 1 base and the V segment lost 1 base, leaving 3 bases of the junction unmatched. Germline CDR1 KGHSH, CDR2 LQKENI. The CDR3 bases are TGTGCCAGCTCACCACTGACAGGGACGAACACTGAAGCTTTCTTT. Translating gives CASSPLTGTNTEAFF.

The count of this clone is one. CDR3 in DNA: TGTGCCAGTAGTACTCAGATTGATGGCTACACCTTC. Protein: CASSTQIDGYTF. The chain employs TRBV19 and TRBJ1-2; D is unclear. This CDR3 has 12 residues. Trimming shortened V by 4 bases and J by 6 bases, and 9 bases separated the two germline ends. CDR1 LNHDA and CDR2 SQIVND come from the germline V gene (reference sequence).

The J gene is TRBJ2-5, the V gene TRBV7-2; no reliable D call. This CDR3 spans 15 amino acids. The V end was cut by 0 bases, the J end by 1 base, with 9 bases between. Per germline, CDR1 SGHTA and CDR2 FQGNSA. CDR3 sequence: CASSLATDFQETQYF. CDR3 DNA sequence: TGTGCCAGCAGCTTAGCGACCGACTTCCAAGAGACCCAGTACTTC.

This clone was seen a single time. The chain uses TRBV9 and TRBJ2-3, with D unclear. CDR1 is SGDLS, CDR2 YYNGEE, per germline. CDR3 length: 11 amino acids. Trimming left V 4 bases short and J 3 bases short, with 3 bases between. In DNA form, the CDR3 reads TGTGCCAGCAGCAAAACAGATACGCAGTATTTT. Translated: CASSKTDTQYF.

The CDR3 region is CASSYRTGGVNNEQFF. CDR3 coding DNA: TGCGCCAGCAGCTACCGGACAGGGGGCGTAAACAATGAGCAGTTCTTC. The chain combines TRBV5-1 with TRBJ2-1; TRBD1 matches 11 bases. Germline V gives CDR1 SGHRS, CDR2 YFSETQ. The CDR3 has 16 residues. With V trimmed by 3 bases and J by 5 bases, 7 bases remained unmatched.